This section outlines one T cell receptor beta chain sequence together with its context. As yet, its antigen is unknown. This sample is drawn from a study of cytomegalovirus exposure and HLA in healthy donors. As for the study in general: From about 180 million T cells, an earlier analysis saw some 120 million unique TCR beta sequences. Study-level results: It was reported that TCR beta sequences correctly inferred the HLA-A and HLA-B alleles for most subjects. Reports credit the classifier with highly specific, highly sensitive diagnosis of cytomegalovirus status. Among the sequence variants, a highly shared cluster was likely an artifact of sequencing.

The PCR employed 60 Vbeta primers together with 13 Jbeta primers. Libraries were prepared by immunoSEQ multiplex PCR; TCRdb keeps only in-frame clonotypes and omits some of them. The sample lists approximately 140,000 clones; approximately 73% were seen once. V was trimmed by 1 base and J by 5 bases, leaving 6 bases between them. The CDR3 contains 12 residues. In germline, CDR1 is SGHAT, CDR2 FQNNGV. V gene TRBV11-2 combines with J gene TRBJ2-7; D remains ambiguous. The clonotype comes from a woman aged 40 to 49 in good health and CMV-seronegative. The source material was PBMCs. In DNA, the CDR3 is TGTGCCAGCAGCTTAGGGGCCCACGAGCAGTACTTC. As protein: CASSLGAHEQYF. The full variable domain, in which reference TRBV11-2 and TRBJ2-7 provide the parts outside the CDR3, is EAGVAQSPRYKIIEKRQSVAFWCNPISGHATLYWYQQILGQGPKLLIQFQNNGVVDDSQLPKDRFSAERLKGVDSTLKIQPAKLEDSAVYLCASSLGAHEQYFGPGTRLTVT.